Below, 4 T cell receptor beta chains from the same sample are listed, as sequenced in a study of PD-L1 blockade in urothelial cancer. Clones were read by immunoSEQ multiplex PCR, and TCRdb kept only the in-frame ones, dropping some. The sample lists approximately 100,000 clones; 70% to 85% were seen once. The sample in question was PBMCs, obtained around atezolizumab (anti-PD-L1) treatment. Receptors originate from a man between 50 and 59 years old with urothelial cancer.

The rearrangement uses TRBV12-5 and TRBJ2-5, with 11 bases fitting TRBD1. The germline V gene encodes CDR1 LGHNT and CDR2 FRNRAP. Unmatched junction bases numbered 7, after V lost 5 bases and J lost 5 bases. The CDR3 spans 15 residues. The CDR3 sequence: CASGVGQGAVETQYF. In DNA form, the CDR3 reads TGTGCTAGTGGTGTCGGACAGGGGGCTGTGGAGACCCAGTACTTC. The full variable domain, in which reference TRBV12-5 and TRBJ2-5 provide the parts outside the CDR3, is DARVTQTPRHKVTEMGQEVTMRCQPILGHNTVFWYRQTMMQGLELLAYFRNRAPLDDSGMPKDRFSAEMPDATLATLKIQPSEPRDSAVYFCASGVGQGAVETQYFGPGTRLLVL.

V usage is TRBV28 and J usage is TRBJ2-5; TRBD1 might be the D (6 bases). The germline V and J ends were trimmed by 8 bases and 7 bases, with 23 bases remaining between them. The germline V gene has CDR1 MDHEN and CDR2 SYDVKM. The CDR3 has 15 amino acids. As DNA, the CDR3 is TGTGCCAGCGCAGATCAGGGGTCCCCCTTTGGGACCCAGTACTTC. Translated, it gives CASADQGSPFGTQYF.

This chain joins TRBV28 and TRBJ1-2, with 9 bases identical to TRBD1. With 5 bases clipped from V and 4 bases from J, the junction kept 5 bases outside the gene matches. Germline V gene lookup returns CDR1 MDHEN and CDR2 SYDVKM. This CDR3 spans 14 amino acids. The CDR3 region has the DNA TGTGCCAGCAGTCCCGGGACAGGGAGCTATGGCTACACCTTC. It specifies CASSPGTGSYGYTF.

The J gene is TRBJ2-1, the V gene TRBV27; possible D gene TRBD2, 5 bases. Trimming shortened V by 3 bases and J by 12 bases, and 27 bases separated the two germline ends. The germline CDR1 and CDR2 sequences are MNHEY and SMNVEV (reference sequence). This CDR3 has 17 residues. CDR3 DNA: TGTGCCAGCAGTTTCCGGCTCCACGCCGAACGACTAATGACGCAGTTCTTC. Amino acids: CASSFRLHAERLMTQFF.